This TCR beta chain was recorded in a study of cytomegalovirus exposure and HLA in healthy donors. For the study at large: Ancestry clustering placed about four fifths of some 400 genotyped donors in the Caucasian-associated cluster.

The CDR3 length is 15 residues. Germline loops: CDR1 KGHSH, CDR2 LQKENI. Trimming removed 5 bases from V and 0 bases from J; junction bases left unmatched: 4. Healthy bone marrow donors formed the donor group. There were likely unrecorded immune exposures, though donors were nominally healthy when sampled. For this clone: Its antigen is not known.

The study's findings and limits: Overall, 164 TCR beta chains were annotated as cytomegalovirus-associated.

The PCR had 60 Vbeta and 13 Jbeta primers. Some clones are missing from TCRdb's copy, which holds only in-frame ones; the method was immunoSEQ multiplex PCR. The sample features around 160,000 clones, with around 1.5% in its top ten. Sequencing was performed on PBMCs. This chain joins TRBV18 and TRBJ1-3; TRBD1 agrees at 7 bases. The TCR comes from a woman aged 50 to 60 in good health and CMV-seronegative. The CDR3 DNA reads as TGTGCCAGCTCAACTCAGGGGGTCTCTGGAAACACCATATATTTT. Encoded protein: CASSTQGVSGNTIYF. Variable domain in full (rest from reference TRBV18 and TRBJ1-3): NAGVMQNPRHLVRRRGQEARLRCSPMKGHSHVYWYRQLPEEGLKFMVYLQKENIIDESGMPKERFSAEFPKEGPSILRIQQVVRGDSAAYFCASSTQGVSGNTIYFGEGSWLTVV.